This TCR beta chain originates from a study of cytomegalovirus exposure and HLA in healthy donors. Germline V gene sequence: CDR1 MNHNS, CDR2 SASEGT. The CDR3 contains 14 residues. J was trimmed by 7 bases and V by 7 bases; bases with no gene match: 10. Researchers ran the PCR with 60 Vbeta and 13 Jbeta primers. Repertoires were generated with immunoSEQ multiplex PCR, while TCRdb's copy carries only in-frame clones and drops some. The data show fewer than 110,000 clones, with 79% seen just once and roughly 4% held by the top ten. The chain is built from TRBV6-1 and TRBJ2-1; 7 positions agree with TRBD2. This TCR derives from a man in his fifties or sixties in good health and CMV-seropositive. The sample was PBMCs. Here the CDR3 reads CASTQRGVHNEQFF. For the CDR3, the DNA is TGTGCCAGCACCCAGCGGGGTGTTCATAATGAGCAGTTCTTC.